This T cell receptor beta chain was recorded in a study of identifying expanded T cells in peripheral blood. During the collection period, no donor immune events like infections were recorded. Study-wide points: Variance in clone template counts between two-week samples significantly increased with total template count across all healthy donors. Technical replicates showed around 1.1 changed clones; approximately 2 weeks approximately 16; four weeks 19.

CDR3 length: 13 amino acids. V shed 6 bases and J shed 4 bases, with 10 bases lying between them. CDR1 is SNHLY, CDR2 FYNNEI, per germline. The method was immunoSEQ multiplex PCR; TCRdb's version includes in-frame clones alone and lacks a portion of them. In the table there are roughly 100,000 clones, 88% of which are singletons. Remarks on this clone: Its cognate antigen is unknown.

This TCR derives from a person between 18 and 69 years old in good health. The chain is built from TRBV2 and TRBJ1-5; no clear D. The material sequenced was blood. The CDR3 bases are TGTGCCAGCAGCCTAGGAGAGAATCAGCCCCAGCATTTT. It specifies CASSLGENQPQHF.